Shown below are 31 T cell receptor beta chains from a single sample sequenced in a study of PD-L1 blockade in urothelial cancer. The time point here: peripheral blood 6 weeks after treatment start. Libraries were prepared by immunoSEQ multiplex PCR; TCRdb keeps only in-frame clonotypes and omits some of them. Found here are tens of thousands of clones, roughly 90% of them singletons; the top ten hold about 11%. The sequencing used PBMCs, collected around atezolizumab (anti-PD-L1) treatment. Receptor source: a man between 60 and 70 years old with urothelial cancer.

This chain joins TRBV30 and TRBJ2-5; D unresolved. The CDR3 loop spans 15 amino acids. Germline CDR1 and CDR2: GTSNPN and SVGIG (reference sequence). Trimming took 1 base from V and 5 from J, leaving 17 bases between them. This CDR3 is CAWSGGQPRWETQYF. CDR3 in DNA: TGTGCCTGGAGTGGCGGTCAGCCTAGATGGGAGACCCAGTACTTC.

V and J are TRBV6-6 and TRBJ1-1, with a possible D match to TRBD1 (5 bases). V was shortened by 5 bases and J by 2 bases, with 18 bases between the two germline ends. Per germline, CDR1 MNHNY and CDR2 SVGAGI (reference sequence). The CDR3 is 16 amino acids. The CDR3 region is CASSNGRQTSNTEAFF. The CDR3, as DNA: TGTGCCAGCAGTAACGGGCGACAGACGAGTAACACTGAAGCTTTCTTT.

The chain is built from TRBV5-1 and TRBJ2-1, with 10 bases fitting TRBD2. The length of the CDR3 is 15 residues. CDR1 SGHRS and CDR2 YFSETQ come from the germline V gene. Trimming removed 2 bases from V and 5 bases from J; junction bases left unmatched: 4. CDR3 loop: CASSFSGRTDNEQFF. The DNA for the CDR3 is TGCGCCAGCAGCTTTAGCGGGAGGACGGACAATGAGCAGTTCTTC. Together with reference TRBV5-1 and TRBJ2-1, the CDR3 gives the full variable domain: KAGVTQTPRYLIKTRGQQVTLSCSPISGHRSVSWYQQTPGQGLQFLFEYFSETQRNKGNFPGRFSGRQFSNSRSEMNVSTLELGDSALYLCASSFSGRTDNEQFFGPGTRLTVL.

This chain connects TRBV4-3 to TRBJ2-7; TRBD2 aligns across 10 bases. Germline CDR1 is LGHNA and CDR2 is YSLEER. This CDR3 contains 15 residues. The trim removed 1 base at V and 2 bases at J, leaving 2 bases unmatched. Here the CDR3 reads CASSQGLAGAYEQYF. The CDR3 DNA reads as TGCGCCAGCAGCCAAGGTCTAGCGGGAGCCTACGAGCAGTACTTC.

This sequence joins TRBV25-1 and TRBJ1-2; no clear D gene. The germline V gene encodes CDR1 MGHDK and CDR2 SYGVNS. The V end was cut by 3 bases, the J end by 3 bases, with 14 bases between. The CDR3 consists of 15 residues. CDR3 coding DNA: TGTGCCAGCAGTGACCCGGGGAGGGTTGACTATGGCTACACCTTC. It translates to CASSDPGRVDYGYTF.

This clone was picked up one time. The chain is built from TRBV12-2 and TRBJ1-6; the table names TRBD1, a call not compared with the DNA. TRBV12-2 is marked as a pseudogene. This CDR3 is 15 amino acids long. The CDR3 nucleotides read TGTGCAAGTCGCTTGACGGGGACAGGGGGTTCACCCCTCCACTTT. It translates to CASRLTGTGGSPLHF.

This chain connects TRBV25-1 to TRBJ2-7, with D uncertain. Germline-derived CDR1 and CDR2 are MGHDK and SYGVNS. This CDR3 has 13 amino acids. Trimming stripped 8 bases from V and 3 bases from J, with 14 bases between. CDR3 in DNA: TGTGCCAGCGAGTCAACAGAGAACTACGAGCAGTACTTC. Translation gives CASESTENYEQYF.

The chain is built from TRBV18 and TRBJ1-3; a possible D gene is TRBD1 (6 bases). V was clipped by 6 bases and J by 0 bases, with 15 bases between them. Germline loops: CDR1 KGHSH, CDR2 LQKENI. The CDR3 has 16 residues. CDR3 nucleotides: TGTGCCAGCTCGCAAATTTTAGGGGGCTCTGGAAACACCATATATTTT. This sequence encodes CASSQILGGSGNTIYF.

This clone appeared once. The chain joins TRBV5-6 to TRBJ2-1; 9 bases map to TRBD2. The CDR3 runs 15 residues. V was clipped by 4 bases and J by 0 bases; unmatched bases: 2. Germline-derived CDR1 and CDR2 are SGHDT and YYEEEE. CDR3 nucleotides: TGTGCCAGCAGCGTAGCGGGGGTCTCCTACAATGAGCAGTTCTTC. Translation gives CASSVAGVSYNEQFF.

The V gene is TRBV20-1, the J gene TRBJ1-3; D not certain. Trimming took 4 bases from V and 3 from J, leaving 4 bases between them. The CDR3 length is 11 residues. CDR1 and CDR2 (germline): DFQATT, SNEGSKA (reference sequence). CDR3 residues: CSAMSGNTIYF. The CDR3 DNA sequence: TGCAGTGCTATGAGTGGAAACACCATATATTTT.

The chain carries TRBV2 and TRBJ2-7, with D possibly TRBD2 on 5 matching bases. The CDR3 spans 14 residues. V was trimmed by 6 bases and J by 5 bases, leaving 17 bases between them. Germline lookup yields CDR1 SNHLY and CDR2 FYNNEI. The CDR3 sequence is CASRDRDFRNEQYF. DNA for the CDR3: TGTGCCAGCAGGGACCGGGATTTTAGGAACGAGCAGTACTTC. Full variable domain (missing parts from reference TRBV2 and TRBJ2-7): EPEVTQTPSHQVTQMGQEVILRCVPISNHLYFYWYRQILGQKVEFLVSFYNNEISEKSEIFDDQFSVERPDGSNFTLKIRSTKLEDSAMYFCASRDRDFRNEQYFGPGTRLTVT.

CDR3 in amino acids: CAWSVRLGETQYF. CDR3 coding DNA: TGTGCCTGGAGTGTACGTCTCGGGGAGACCCAGTACTTC. This chain links TRBV30 with TRBJ2-5; no reliable D call. Germline CDR1 GTSNPN, CDR2 SVGIG (reference sequence). The CDR3 is made up of 13 amino acids. The V and J ends lost 0 bases and 5 bases respectively, with 10 bases between them.

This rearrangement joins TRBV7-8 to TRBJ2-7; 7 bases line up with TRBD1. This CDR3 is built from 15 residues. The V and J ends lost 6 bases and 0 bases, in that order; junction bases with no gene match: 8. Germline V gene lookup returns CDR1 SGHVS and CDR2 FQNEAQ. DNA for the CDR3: TGTGCCAGCAGTTACGACACAGGGGCCTCCTACGAGCAGTACTTC. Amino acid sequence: CASSYDTGASYEQYF.

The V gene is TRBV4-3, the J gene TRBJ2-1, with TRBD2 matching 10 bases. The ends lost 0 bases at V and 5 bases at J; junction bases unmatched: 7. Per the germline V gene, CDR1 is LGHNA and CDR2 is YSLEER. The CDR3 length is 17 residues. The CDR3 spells CASSQDVGTSGNNEQFF. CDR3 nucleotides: TGCGCCAGCAGCCAAGACGTAGGAACTAGCGGGAACAATGAGCAGTTCTTC.

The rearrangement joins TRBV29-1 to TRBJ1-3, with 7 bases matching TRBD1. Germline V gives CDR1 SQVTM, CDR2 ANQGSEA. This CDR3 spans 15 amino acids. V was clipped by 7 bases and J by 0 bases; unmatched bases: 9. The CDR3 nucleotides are TGCAGCGCCTCTGACAGGGTGAGCTCTGGAAACACCATATATTTT. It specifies CSASDRVSSGNTIYF.

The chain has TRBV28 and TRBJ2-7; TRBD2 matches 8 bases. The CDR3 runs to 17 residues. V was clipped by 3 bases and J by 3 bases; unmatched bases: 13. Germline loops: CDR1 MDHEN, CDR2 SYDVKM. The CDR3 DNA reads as TGTGCCAGCAGTTTTCCGGGAGGGCCCCAAGAATGCTACGAGCAGTACTTC. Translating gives CASSFPGGPQECYEQYF.

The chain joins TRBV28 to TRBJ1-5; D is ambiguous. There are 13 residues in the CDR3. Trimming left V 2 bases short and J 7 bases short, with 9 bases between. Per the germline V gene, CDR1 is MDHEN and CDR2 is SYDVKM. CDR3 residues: CASSLAGRQPQHF. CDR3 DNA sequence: TGTGCCAGCAGTTTAGCAGGTCGGCAGCCCCAGCATTTT.

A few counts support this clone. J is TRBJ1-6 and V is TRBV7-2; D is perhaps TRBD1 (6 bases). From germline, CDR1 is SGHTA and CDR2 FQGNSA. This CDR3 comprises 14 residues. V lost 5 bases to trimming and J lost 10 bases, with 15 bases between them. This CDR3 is CASSPRGGDSPLHF. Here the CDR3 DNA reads TGTGCCAGCAGCCCCAGGGGAGGGGACTCACCCCTCCACTTT.

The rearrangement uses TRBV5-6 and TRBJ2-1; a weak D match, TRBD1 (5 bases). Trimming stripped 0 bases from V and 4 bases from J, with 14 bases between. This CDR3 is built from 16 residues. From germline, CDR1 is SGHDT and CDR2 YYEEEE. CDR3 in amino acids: CASSLAGLLIYNEQFF. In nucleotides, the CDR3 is TGTGCCAGCAGCTTGGCAGGGCTCCTAATTTACAATGAGCAGTTCTTC.

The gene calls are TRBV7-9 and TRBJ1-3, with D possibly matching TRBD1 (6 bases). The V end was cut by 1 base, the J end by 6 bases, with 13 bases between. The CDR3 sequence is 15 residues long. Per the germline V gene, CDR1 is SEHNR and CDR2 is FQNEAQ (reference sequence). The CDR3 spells CASSLGRGSINTIYF. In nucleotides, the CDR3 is TGTGCCAGCAGCTTAGGCAGGGGTAGTATAAACACCATATATTTT.

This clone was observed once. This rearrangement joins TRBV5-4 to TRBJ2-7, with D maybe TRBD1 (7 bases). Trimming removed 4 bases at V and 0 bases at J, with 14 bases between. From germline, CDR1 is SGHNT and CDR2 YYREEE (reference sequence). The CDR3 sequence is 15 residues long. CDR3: CASSPEGAHSYEQYF. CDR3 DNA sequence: TGTGCCAGCAGCCCGGAGGGGGCTCACTCCTACGAGCAGTACTTC.

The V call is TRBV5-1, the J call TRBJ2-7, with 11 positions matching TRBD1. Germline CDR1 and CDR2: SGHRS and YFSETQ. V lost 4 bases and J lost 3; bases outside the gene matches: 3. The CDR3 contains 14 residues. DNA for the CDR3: TGCGCCAGCAGCACGGACAGGGGGCACTACGAGCAGTACTTC. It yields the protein CASSTDRGHYEQYF.

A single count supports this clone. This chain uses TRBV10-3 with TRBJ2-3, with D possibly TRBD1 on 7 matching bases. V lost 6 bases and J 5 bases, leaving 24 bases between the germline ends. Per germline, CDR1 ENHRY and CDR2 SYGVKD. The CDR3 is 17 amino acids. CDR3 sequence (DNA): TGTGCCATCAGGGGAGGAACCGGGACAGAGCTAGGAGATACGCAGTATTTT. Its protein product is CAIRGGTGTELGDTQYF.

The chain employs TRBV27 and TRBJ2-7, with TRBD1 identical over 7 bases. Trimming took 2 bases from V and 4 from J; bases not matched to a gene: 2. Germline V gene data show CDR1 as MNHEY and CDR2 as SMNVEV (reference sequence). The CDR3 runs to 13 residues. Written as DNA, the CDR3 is TGTGCCAGCAGTTTAGGGACAGCTTACGAGCAGTACTTC. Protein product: CASSLGTAYEQYF.

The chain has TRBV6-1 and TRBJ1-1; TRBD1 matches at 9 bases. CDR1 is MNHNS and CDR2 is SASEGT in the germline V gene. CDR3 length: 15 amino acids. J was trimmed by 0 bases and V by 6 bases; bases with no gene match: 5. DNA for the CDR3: TGTGCCAGCAGCCGGACAGGGGCTATGAACACTGAAGCTTTCTTT. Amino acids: CASSRTGAMNTEAFF.

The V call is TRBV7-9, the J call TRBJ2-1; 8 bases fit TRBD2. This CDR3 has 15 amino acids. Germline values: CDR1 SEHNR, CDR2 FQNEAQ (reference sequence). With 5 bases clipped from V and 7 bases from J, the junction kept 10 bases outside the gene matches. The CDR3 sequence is CASSPHKREINEQFF. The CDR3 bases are TGTGCCAGCAGCCCCCATAAGCGGGAGATTAATGAGCAGTTCTTC. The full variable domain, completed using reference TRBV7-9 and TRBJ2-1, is DTGVSQNPRHKITKRGQNVTFRCDPISEHNRLYWYRQTLGQGPEFLTYFQNEAQLEKSRLLSDRFSAERPKGSFSTLEIQRTEQGDSAMYLCASSPHKREINEQFFGPGTRLTVL.

The CDR3 spells CASSFNAGYTEAFF. The CDR3 DNA sequence: TGTGCCAGCAGTTTTAACGCAGGCTACACTGAAGCTTTCTTT. This chain uses TRBV27 with TRBJ1-1; D unresolved. V lost 3 bases and J 3 bases, leaving 11 bases between the germline ends. This CDR3 spans 14 amino acids. CDR1 is MNHEY, CDR2 SMNVEV, per germline (reference sequence).

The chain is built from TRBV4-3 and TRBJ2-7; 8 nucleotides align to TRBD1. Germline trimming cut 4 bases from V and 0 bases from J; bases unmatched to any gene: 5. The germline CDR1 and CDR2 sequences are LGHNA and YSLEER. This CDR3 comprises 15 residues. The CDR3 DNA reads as TGCGCCAGCAGCCGAGACCAGGGGGCCTCCTACGAGCAGTACTTC. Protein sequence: CASSRDQGASYEQYF.

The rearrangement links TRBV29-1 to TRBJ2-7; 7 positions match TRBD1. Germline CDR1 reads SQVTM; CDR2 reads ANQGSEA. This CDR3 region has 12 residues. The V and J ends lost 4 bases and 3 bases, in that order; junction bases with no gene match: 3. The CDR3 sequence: CSVVTGIYEQYF. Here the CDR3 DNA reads TGCAGCGTTGTGACAGGGATCTACGAGCAGTACTTC.

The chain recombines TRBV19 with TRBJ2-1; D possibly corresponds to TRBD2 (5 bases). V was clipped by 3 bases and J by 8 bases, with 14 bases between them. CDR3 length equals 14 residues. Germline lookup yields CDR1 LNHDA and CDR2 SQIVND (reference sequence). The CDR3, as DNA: TGTGCCAGTAGTATCAAGCGGAGACCGGATGAGCAGTTCTTC. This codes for CASSIKRRPDEQFF.

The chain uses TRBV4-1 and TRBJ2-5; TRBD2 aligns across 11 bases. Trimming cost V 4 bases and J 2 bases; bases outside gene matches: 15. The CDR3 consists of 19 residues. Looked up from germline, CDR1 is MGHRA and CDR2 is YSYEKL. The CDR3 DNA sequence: TGCGCCAGCAGCCTAATCCCGGGGCTAGCGGGGGGCTTACAAGAGACCCAGTACTTC. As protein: CASSLIPGLAGGLQETQYF.